These 23 T cell receptor beta chains were sequenced from one sample in a study of T cell clones after liver transplantation. Assay: immunoSEQ multiplex PCR; the TCRdb copy retains only in-frame clones and omits some. The sample carries about 20,000 clones, just under 80% recorded once. Sample: CD8+ T cells from blood, taken around 54 months after liver transplant. These receptors were collected from a human patient who received a liver transplant. Some T cells may be graft donor cells.

The chain links TRBV28 to TRBJ2-1; 7 bases match TRBD1. V shed 10 bases and J 9 bases; nucleotides not matched to a gene: 18. Per the germline V gene, CDR1 is MDHEN and CDR2 is SYDVKM. The CDR3 loop spans 15 amino acids. CDR3 loop: CATKETGLGSIEQFF. The CDR3 DNA reads as TGTGCCACGAAAGAGACAGGGCTGGGGAGTATTGAGCAGTTCTTC.

V usage is TRBV27 and J usage is TRBJ1-1; unclear D gene. Deletions cut 6 bases from V and 1 base from J, with 12 bases between. CDR1 and CDR2 from the germline V gene are MNHEY and SMNVEV (reference sequence). The CDR3 is made up of 14 amino acids. The CDR3 here is CASSPRSKNTEAFF. In DNA, the CDR3 is TGTGCCAGCAGCCCTAGAAGTAAGAACACTGAAGCTTTCTTT.

This clone is medium-sized. This chain links TRBV4-2 with TRBJ1-2; 8 nucleotides align to TRBD1. Germline CDR1 LGHNA, CDR2 YNFKEQ. There are 14 residues in the CDR3. The V segment lost 1 base and the J segment 4 bases; nucleotides outside the gene matches: 2. The CDR3 nucleotides read TGTGCCAGCAGCCAAGTAGGGACAGGCTATGGCTACACCTTC. It yields the protein CASSQVGTGYGYTF.

J is TRBJ1-2 and V is TRBV30; maybe TRBD1 (6 bases). Per germline, CDR1 GTSNPN and CDR2 SVGIG (reference sequence). V lost 5 bases to trimming and J lost 7 bases, with 23 bases between them. The length of the CDR3 is 15 residues. CDR3 amino acids: CAWGTGAAGDGGYTF. The CDR3 region has the DNA TGTGCCTGGGGGACTGGGGCCGCAGGGGACGGTGGCTACACCTTC.

The chain links TRBV27 to TRBJ2-5; 7 bases match TRBD1. The CDR3 spans 14 residues. Trimming removed 1 base from V and 1 base from J; junction bases left unmatched: 0. CDR1 is MNHEY and CDR2 is SMNVEV in the germline V gene (reference sequence). In DNA form, the CDR3 reads TGTGCCAGCAGTTTATGGGACAGCCAAGAGACCCAGTACTTC. Translating gives CASSLWDSQETQYF.

The chain joins TRBV19 to TRBJ2-6; tentatively, D is TRBD1 (5 bases). CDR3 size: 13 residues. V lost 7 bases and J lost 3, with 7 bases in between. The germline gives CDR1 LNHDA, CDR2 SQIVND (reference sequence). CDR3 in amino acids: CASKGFGANVLTF. CDR3 bases: TGTGCCAGTAAGGGGTTTGGGGCCAACGTCCTGACTTTC.

The V call is TRBV9, the J call TRBJ1-2; tentatively, D is TRBD1 (6 bases). The CDR3 spans 13 residues. V was shortened by 5 bases and J by 3 bases, with 11 bases between the two germline ends. CDR1 SGDLS and CDR2 YYNGEE come from the germline V gene. CDR3 in amino acids: CASSDRSDYGYTF. CDR3 nucleotides: TGTGCCAGCAGTGACAGGAGTGACTATGGCTACACCTTC. The variable domain in full, with the rest retrieved from reference TRBV9 and TRBJ1-2, is DSGVTQTPKHLITATGQRVTLRCSPRSGDLSVYWYQQSLDQGLQFLIQYYNGEERAKGNILERFSAQQFPDLHSELNLSSLELGDSALYFCASSDRSDYGYTFGSGTRLTVV.

V is TRBV4-1 and J is TRBJ1-2; D uncertain. Germline lookup yields CDR1 MGHRA and CDR2 YSYEKL. This CDR3 contains 16 residues. Trimming shortened V by 1 base and J by 4 bases, and 16 bases separated the two germline ends. DNA of the CDR3: TGCGCCAGCAGCCAAGCCGGAGGGAAGCTCCCCTATGGCTACACCTTC. Translated: CASSQAGGKLPYGYTF.

This clone appeared a single time. The rearrangement uses TRBV19 and TRBJ1-2; D unclear. The CDR3 length is 11 residues. Germline CDR1 and CDR2: LNHDA and SQIVND (reference sequence). Trimming removed 3 bases at V and 8 bases at J, with 7 bases between. The CDR3 is CASSMARGYTF. In DNA, the CDR3 is TGTGCCAGTAGTATGGCCCGCGGCTACACCTTC.

The chain joins TRBV13 to TRBJ2-1; D gene unclear. Germline V lookup: CDR1 PRHDT, CDR2 FYEKMQ (reference sequence). V lost 5 bases and J 9 bases, leaving 11 bases between the germline ends. CDR3 length: 12 amino acids. The CDR3 protein is CASSLPDGEQFF. The CDR3 region has the DNA TGTGCCAGCAGCCTTCCTGACGGTGAGCAGTTCTTC.

The chain joins TRBV7-3 to TRBJ2-7; 9 nucleotides match TRBD1. V shed 4 bases and J 3 bases; nucleotides not matched to a gene: 4. The germline V gene encodes CDR1 SGHTA and CDR2 FQGTGA. The CDR3 consists of 14 residues. This CDR3 is CASSSGTGSYEQYF. The CDR3, as DNA: TGTGCCAGCAGCTCGGGGACAGGGAGCTACGAGCAGTACTTC.

Worth noting for this clone: The junction does not match germline at one end; this may be a read error. The rearrangement uses TRBV6-6 and TRBJ2-1; D might be TRBD1 or TRBD2, each matching 5 bases. This CDR3 spans 11 amino acids. The germline V gene encodes CDR1 MNHNY and CDR2 SVGAGI (reference sequence). The CDR3 coding sequence is TGCCTCGTAGGGACGGGTAATGAGCAGTTCTTC. The encoded protein is CLVGTGNEQFF.

V usage is TRBV27 and J usage is TRBJ2-2, with 9 bases matching TRBD1. Germline CDR1 reads MNHEY; CDR2 reads SMNVEV (reference sequence). This CDR3 has 14 amino acids. Losses at the gene ends were 3 bases for V and 7 bases for J; bases not matched to a gene: 3. CDR3 sequence reads: CASSLTGGSGELFF. In DNA, the CDR3 is TGTGCCAGCAGTTTGACAGGGGGAAGCGGGGAGCTGTTTTTT.

The chain joins TRBV25-1 to TRBJ2-7, with D perhaps matching TRBD1 or TRBD2 (5 bases each). Per the germline V gene, CDR1 is MGHDK and CDR2 is SYGVNS. The CDR3 loop spans 15 amino acids. Between the trimmed V and J ends, which lost 2 bases and 3 bases, there was a span of 14 bases. CDR3: CASSEPRKGSYEQYF. CDR3 nucleotide sequence: TGTGCCAGCAGTGAACCTAGAAAGGGGAGCTACGAGCAGTACTTC.

This chain uses TRBV10-1 with TRBJ2-2, with 7 bases identical to TRBD1. CDR1 and CDR2 from the germline V gene are WNHNN and SYGVQD (reference sequence). This CDR3 region has 17 residues. V was clipped by 4 bases and J by 1 base; unmatched bases: 9. The CDR3 DNA sequence: TGCGCCAGCAGTGGGGAAATAGACAGGGTGAACACCGGGGAGCTGTTTTTT. Translation: CASSGEIDRVNTGELFF.

The V gene is TRBV10-2, the J gene TRBJ1-5; perhaps TRBD1 as D (5 bases). Trimming removed 3 bases from V and 4 bases from J, with 10 bases in between. The CDR3 is 14 residues long. Germline CDR1 reads WSHSY; CDR2 reads SAAADI. CDR3 DNA: TGCGCCAGCAGTGATCTAGGGGCAAATCAGCCCCAGCATTTT. Its translation is CASSDLGANQPQHF.

The CDR3 coding sequence is TGTGCCAGCAGCTTGGGACAAGCTAACTATGGCTACACCTTC. Translated: CASSLGQANYGYTF. The J gene is TRBJ1-2, the V gene TRBV5-8; D not certain. The ends were cut back, 0 bases at V and 0 bases at J, with 6 bases in the middle. The V gene's germline CDR1 is SGHTS and CDR2 YDEGEE. The CDR3 has 14 residues.

The chain is built from TRBV7-9 and TRBJ2-5, with D perhaps TRBD1 (5 bases). V lost 1 base and J 4 bases, leaving 10 bases between the germline ends. Germline V gives CDR1 SEHNR, CDR2 FQNEAQ (reference sequence). The CDR3 is 14 residues long. As DNA, the CDR3 is TGTGCCAGCAGCTTAGTGACAGAGGTAGAGACCCAGTACTTC. Protein: CASSLVTEVETQYF.

The gene calls are TRBV28 and TRBJ2-2; D is unclear. The V end was cut by 7 bases, the J end by 2 bases, with 14 bases between. Germline V gene sequence: CDR1 MDHEN, CDR2 SYDVKM. The CDR3 is 15 amino acids. The CDR3 protein is CASNKGEDNTGELFF. CDR3 nucleotides: TGTGCCAGCAATAAAGGAGAGGATAACACCGGGGAGCTGTTTTTT.

The V gene is TRBV7-9, the J gene TRBJ1-1, with D unclear. Trimming took 7 bases from V and 11 from J, leaving 14 bases between them. The CDR3 sequence is 11 residues long. Germline V gene sequence: CDR1 SEHNR, CDR2 FQNEAQ (reference sequence). CDR3: CASKESTRAFF. The CDR3 DNA reads as TGTGCCAGCAAGGAATCGACGAGGGCTTTCTTT.

J is TRBJ1-5 and V is TRBV6-1, with D possibly being TRBD1 (6 bases). This CDR3 has 14 amino acids. Trimming shortened V by 6 bases and J by 7 bases, and 16 bases separated the two germline ends. Germline V lookup: CDR1 MNHNS, CDR2 SASEGT. CDR3 nucleotide sequence: TGTGCCAGCAGGGGCATCCAGGGGCAGCAGCCCCAGCATTTT. Its protein product is CASRGIQGQQPQHF.

This rearrangement joins TRBV4-1 to TRBJ2-6; D possibly corresponds to TRBD1 (5 bases). Germline CDR1 MGHRA, CDR2 YSYEKL. The CDR3 runs to 15 residues. V was cut by 1 base and J by 6 bases, with 10 bases left in between. The CDR3 here is CASSQGTREANVLTF. CDR3 DNA: TGCGCCAGCAGCCAAGGGACACGAGAGGCCAACGTCCTGACTTTC.

The gene calls are TRBV20-1 and TRBJ2-1; D remains ambiguous. This CDR3 is 11 amino acids long. Germline V CDR1 and CDR2: DFQATT, SNEGSKA (reference sequence). With 0 bases removed from V and 10 bases from J, the gap between germline ends came to 7 bases. The DNA for the CDR3 is TGCAGTGCTAGAGATCGCCTGGAGCAGTTCTTC. As protein: CSARDRLEQFF.